Listed below are T cell receptor beta chains from one sample, sequenced in a study of cytomegalovirus exposure and HLA in healthy donors. Generated by immunoSEQ multiplex PCR, the TCRdb table keeps only in-frame clones and is missing some. The sample has over 90,000 clones; around 72% are singletons. Sequencing was done on a sample of PBMCs. These receptor sequences come from a middle-aged man in good health and CMV-seronegative. The CDR3 runs from the conserved cysteine through the conserved F or W. Fields, in order: V gene, clone size, J gene, D gene, CDR3 DNA, CDR3 protein. D genes are given only for firm matches. Only part of the rows carry a size: once, few, many, or a class if the clone is expanded.

V gene: TRBV4-3
clone size: NA
J gene: TRBJ2-7
D gene: TRBD2
CDR3 DNA: TGCGCCAGCAGCCAAGATTTGAGGTCTAGCGGGACCTACGAGCAGTACTTC
CDR3 protein: CASSQDLRSSGTYEQYF

V gene: TRBV6-1
clone size: NA
J gene: TRBJ2-2
D gene: TRBD1
CDR3 DNA: TGTGCCAGCAGACTCGGGACAGGTGACACCGGGGAGCTGTTTTTT
CDR3 protein: CASRLGTGDTGELFF

V gene: TRBV5-1
clone size: NA
J gene: TRBJ2-7
D gene: TRBD1
CDR3 DNA: TGCGCCAGCAGCTACGACAGGGAGTACGGCGAGCAGTACTTC
CDR3 protein: CASSYDREYGEQYF

V gene: TRBV28
clone size: NA
J gene: TRBJ2-7
D gene: TRBD1
CDR3 DNA: TGTGCCAGCAGTTCCCACAGACAGGGACAACCCTACGAGCAGTACTTC
CDR3 protein: CASSSHRQGQPYEQYF

V gene: TRBV5-1
clone size: once
J gene: TRBJ2-7
D gene: NA
CDR3 DNA: TGCGCCAGCAGCTTCGGTGCATTTGTCTACGAGCAGTACTTC
CDR3 protein: CASSFGAFVYEQYF

V gene: TRBV5-4
clone size: NA
J gene: TRBJ2-6
D gene: TRBD2
CDR3 DNA: TGTGCCAGCAGCTTCGGCGGGGGGGCCTCTGGGGCCAACGTCCTGACTTTC
CDR3 protein: CASSFGGGASGANVLTF

V gene: TRBV19
clone size: few
J gene: TRBJ2-1
D gene: TRBD2
CDR3 DNA: TGTGCCAGTAGTATCGGACTAGCGGGGGGGCTTGGGTACAATGAGCAGTTCTTC
CDR3 protein: CASSIGLAGGLGYNEQFF

V gene: TRBV7-8
clone size: NA
J gene: TRBJ1-1
D gene: NA
CDR3 DNA: TGTGCCAGCAGTTGGGGAGCATCGAACACTGAAGCTTTCTTT
CDR3 protein: CASSWGASNTEAFF

V gene: TRBV13
clone size: NA
J gene: TRBJ2-2
D gene: NA
CDR3 DNA: TGTGCCAGCAGCAATTCTTTGCGGGGAGAGCGGGCCGGGGAGCTGTTTTTT
CDR3 protein: CASSNSLRGERAGELFF

V gene: TRBV5-1
clone size: many
J gene: TRBJ2-2
D gene: NA
CDR3 DNA: TGCGCCAGCAGCCCGCGACAGGTCGGCGGGGAGCTGTTTTTT
CDR3 protein: CASSPRQVGGELFF

V gene: TRBV4-2
clone size: NA
J gene: TRBJ1-4
D gene: NA
CDR3 DNA: TGTGCCAGCCATTCTCGACCCTTGGACAGAAGTAATGAAAAACTGTTTTTT
CDR3 protein: CASHSRPLDRSNEKLFF

V gene: TRBV2
clone size: NA
J gene: TRBJ1-2
D gene: NA
CDR3 DNA: TGTGCCAGCAAGGCGGAGACTAACTATGGCTACACCTTC
CDR3 protein: CASKAETNYGYTF

V gene: TRBV7-8
clone size: NA
J gene: TRBJ2-1
D gene: TRBD2
CDR3 DNA: TGTGCCAGCAGCTGGGGACCGGGAGGTGAGCAGTTCTTC
CDR3 protein: CASSWGPGGEQFF

V gene: TRBV7-2
clone size: NA
J gene: TRBJ1-1
D gene: NA
CDR3 DNA: TGTGCCAGCAGCTTATGGATCGGGGGAGCTGAAGCTTTCTTT
CDR3 protein: CASSLWIGGAEAFF

V gene: TRBV18
clone size: NA
J gene: TRBJ2-7
D gene: TRBD1
CDR3 DNA: TGTGCCAGCTCAGTGGACAGGACCTACGAGCAGTACTTC
CDR3 protein: CASSVDRTYEQYF

V gene: TRBV2
clone size: NA
J gene: TRBJ2-5
D gene: TRBD2
CDR3 DNA: TGTGCCAGCAGTGAAGGGACTAGCGGGGGGCAAGAGACCCAGTACTTC
CDR3 protein: CASSEGTSGGQETQYF

V gene: TRBV7-9
clone size: once
J gene: TRBJ1-2
D gene: NA
CDR3 DNA: TGTGCCAGCAGCTTTTCCAGGGGAGAAATTCAACACCCTGTGGAGGGCTACACCTTC
CDR3 protein: CASSFSRGEIQHPVEGYTF

V gene: TRBV4-1
clone size: NA
J gene: TRBJ1-6
D gene: NA
CDR3 DNA: TGCGCCAGCAGCCAAGTCGAAACAGGTCCCTGGAATTCACCCCTCCACTTT
CDR3 protein: CASSQVETGPWNSPLHF

V gene: TRBV18
clone size: NA
J gene: TRBJ1-2
D gene: TRBD1
CDR3 DNA: TGTGCCAGCTCACCCCGCATCGGACAGGATGGCTACACCTTC
CDR3 protein: CASSPRIGQDGYTF

V gene: TRBV4-1
clone size: NA
J gene: TRBJ1-2
D gene: NA
CDR3 DNA: TGCGCCAGCAGCCAAGAGGGGGGGCAACCCTATGGCTACACCTTC
CDR3 protein: CASSQEGGQPYGYTF

V gene: TRBV28
clone size: NA
J gene: TRBJ1-2
D gene: TRBD1
CDR3 DNA: TGTGCCAGCAGTTTAGACAGGGGGAATTTCTATGGCTACACCTTC
CDR3 protein: CASSLDRGNFYGYTF

V gene: TRBV29-1
clone size: NA
J gene: TRBJ2-7
D gene: TRBD1
CDR3 DNA: TGCAGCCCAGGGGGCGATCCCTACGAGCAGTACTTC
CDR3 protein: CSPGGDPYEQYF

V gene: TRBV6-5
clone size: few
J gene: TRBJ2-5
D gene: TRBD2
CDR3 DNA: TGTGCCAGCAGTTACCTACTAGCGGGGGGGCTGGAGACCCAGTACTTC
CDR3 protein: CASSYLLAGGLETQYF

V gene: TRBV29-1
clone size: once
J gene: TRBJ2-4
D gene: NA
CDR3 DNA: TGCAGCGTTTCTACACAAACCGGGAACATTCAGTACTTC
CDR3 protein: CSVSTQTGNIQYF

V gene: TRBV5-1
clone size: NA
J gene: TRBJ1-1
D gene: TRBD1
CDR3 DNA: TGCGCCAGCAGCATAAGACAGGGTCGGAACACTGAAGCTTTCTTT
CDR3 protein: CASSIRQGRNTEAFF

V gene: TRBV2
clone size: few
J gene: TRBJ2-1
D gene: NA
CDR3 DNA: TGTGCCAGCAGCCCGGGTAGTTACAATGAGCAGTTCTTC
CDR3 protein: CASSPGSYNEQFF

V gene: TRBV7-2
clone size: NA
J gene: TRBJ1-5
D gene: NA
CDR3 DNA: TGTGCCAGCAGCCAACGACAGGCGTCTCCCCAGCATTTT
CDR3 protein: CASSQRQASPQHF

V gene: TRBV6-4
clone size: NA
J gene: TRBJ2-1
D gene: TRBD2
CDR3 DNA: TGTGCCAGCTCACAAGCGGGGGGGCGTGAGCAGTTCTTC
CDR3 protein: CASSQAGGREQFF

V gene: TRBV5-1
clone size: NA
J gene: TRBJ1-2
D gene: NA
CDR3 DNA: TGCGCCAGCAGCTTGAACGCGGACAGTAATGGCTACACCTTC
CDR3 protein: CASSLNADSNGYTF

V gene: TRBV7-6
clone size: NA
J gene: TRBJ2-3
D gene: NA
CDR3 DNA: TGTGCCAGCAGCTTAGTTGGGGGGGCCGAAATTGCAGATACGCAGTATTTT
CDR3 protein: CASSLVGGAEIADTQYF

V gene: TRBV6-1
clone size: few
J gene: TRBJ1-1
D gene: NA
CDR3 DNA: TGTGCCAGCACCTGGCGGTGGGTGGACACTGAAGCTTTCTTT
CDR3 protein: CASTWRWVDTEAFF

V gene: TRBV6-5
clone size: NA
J gene: TRBJ1-6
D gene: NA
CDR3 DNA: TGTGCCAGCAGTTTTACAGGGTCTAATAATTCACCCCTCCACTTT
CDR3 protein: CASSFTGSNNSPLHF

V gene: TRBV29-1
clone size: NA
J gene: TRBJ2-7
D gene: NA
CDR3 DNA: TGCAGCGTTGGGCGGCCCCCTACCAACGAGCAGTACTTC
CDR3 protein: CSVGRPPTNEQYF

V gene: TRBV5-6
clone size: NA
J gene: TRBJ2-5
D gene: NA
CDR3 DNA: TGTGCCAGCAGCCCCCTGACAAGCCGAGAGACCCAGTACTTC
CDR3 protein: CASSPLTSRETQYF

V gene: TRBV30
clone size: NA
J gene: TRBJ1-2
D gene: TRBD1
CDR3 DNA: TGTGCCTGGACCGACCGGACAGGAGGCAACTATGGCTACACCTTC
CDR3 protein: CAWTDRTGGNYGYTF

V gene: TRBV5-6
clone size: few
J gene: TRBJ2-3
D gene: NA
CDR3 DNA: TGTGCCAGCAGCCGTGTGGACACCACAGATACGCAGTATTTT
CDR3 protein: CASSRVDTTDTQYF

V gene: TRBV28
clone size: NA
J gene: TRBJ2-7
D gene: NA
CDR3 DNA: TGTGCCAGCAGTCGCGCCGGAGCGGAGAACTACGAGCAGTACTTC
CDR3 protein: CASSRAGAENYEQYF

V gene: TRBV7-9
clone size: few
J gene: TRBJ1-2
D gene: NA
CDR3 DNA: TGTGCCAGCAGCCTAGAGAACTCTGGCTACACCTTC
CDR3 protein: CASSLENSGYTF

V gene: TRBV5-1
clone size: NA
J gene: TRBJ2-5
D gene: TRBD1
CDR3 DNA: TGCGCCAGCAGCTTGATCGGACAGGGAGGAGAGACCCAGTACTTC
CDR3 protein: CASSLIGQGGETQYF

V gene: TRBV5-6
clone size: few
J gene: TRBJ1-6
D gene: NA
CDR3 DNA: TGTGCCAGCAAGAGGACTTTGGGCACCAATTCACCCCTCCACTTT
CDR3 protein: CASKRTLGTNSPLHF

V gene: TRBV6-6
clone size: NA
J gene: TRBJ2-5
D gene: NA
CDR3 DNA: TGTGCCAGCAAGCCCGAGAACAGGGTTTCCCGAGAGACCCAGTACTTC
CDR3 protein: CASKPENRVSRETQYF

V gene: TRBV10-3
clone size: NA
J gene: TRBJ2-3
D gene: NA
CDR3 DNA: TGTGCCATCAGTGACCCCAATACAGATACGCAGTATTTT
CDR3 protein: CAISDPNTDTQYF

V gene: TRBV9
clone size: few
J gene: TRBJ2-3
D gene: TRBD2
CDR3 DNA: TGTGCCAGCAGCGTCAAGGGAGGCGGGACTAGCGGGAGTCTCACAGATACGCAGTATTTT
CDR3 protein: CASSVKGGGTSGSLTDTQYF

V gene: TRBV9
clone size: NA
J gene: TRBJ2-1
D gene: TRBD1
CDR3 DNA: TGTGCCAGCAGCGCCCCGGGACAGGGTTACAATGAGCAGTTCTTC
CDR3 protein: CASSAPGQGYNEQFF

V gene: TRBV28
clone size: NA
J gene: TRBJ2-4
D gene: NA
CDR3 DNA: TGTGCCAGCAGCGCTCGGGGTTATATCGGCAAAAACATTCAGTACTTC
CDR3 protein: CASSARGYIGKNIQYF

V gene: TRBV30
clone size: NA
J gene: TRBJ1-2
D gene: NA
CDR3 DNA: TGTGCCTGGAGTGTACTCTGGGTAGGGGATGGCTACACCTTC
CDR3 protein: CAWSVLWVGDGYTF

V gene: TRBV2
clone size: NA
J gene: TRBJ1-6
D gene: NA
CDR3 DNA: TGTGCCAGCACCGAGTATGAAAATTCACCCCTCCACTTT
CDR3 protein: CASTEYENSPLHF

V gene: TRBV20-1
clone size: NA
J gene: TRBJ1-2
D gene: NA
CDR3 DNA: TGCAGTGCACTCGGTAACTATGGCTACACCTTC
CDR3 protein: CSALGNYGYTF

V gene: TRBV5-1
clone size: NA
J gene: TRBJ1-1
D gene: TRBD1
CDR3 DNA: TGCGCCAGCAGCCCAGGGACAGACAGGAACACTGAAGCTTTCTTT
CDR3 protein: CASSPGTDRNTEAFF